The clone carrying this T cell receptor (beta chain) was counted a few times. Its antigen is unidentified. The CDR3 runs to 16 residues. Germline loops: CDR1 DFQATT, CDR2 SNEGSKA (reference sequence). This sample is part of a study of blood T cells in healthy people across ages. Study-level results: PBMC samples, being unsorted, prevented any conclusive comparison of naive and antigen-experienced cells.

Together with a sample-barcoded 5' primer, a J-beta primer mix was included in a second PCR lasting roughly 6 to 12 cycles. TCRdb called the 5' RACE reads again in MiXCR, with one record for every CDR3 protein. The sample holds some 760,000 distinct CDR3 sequences, roughly 25% seen once. These sequences were also reported in another study, on T cells of mothers and their children.

Input material: blood. V and J are TRBV20-1 and TRBJ2-5; TRBD2 might be the D (6 bases). Gene TRBJ2-7 matches the end of the DNA better, so the J call may be wrong. This sequence was found in a boy younger than 18 in good health. The CDR3 reads CSARGLAGGPSYEQYF. The CDR3 bases are TGCAGTGCTAGGGGCCTAGCCGGGGGACCCTCCTACGAGCAGTACTTC.